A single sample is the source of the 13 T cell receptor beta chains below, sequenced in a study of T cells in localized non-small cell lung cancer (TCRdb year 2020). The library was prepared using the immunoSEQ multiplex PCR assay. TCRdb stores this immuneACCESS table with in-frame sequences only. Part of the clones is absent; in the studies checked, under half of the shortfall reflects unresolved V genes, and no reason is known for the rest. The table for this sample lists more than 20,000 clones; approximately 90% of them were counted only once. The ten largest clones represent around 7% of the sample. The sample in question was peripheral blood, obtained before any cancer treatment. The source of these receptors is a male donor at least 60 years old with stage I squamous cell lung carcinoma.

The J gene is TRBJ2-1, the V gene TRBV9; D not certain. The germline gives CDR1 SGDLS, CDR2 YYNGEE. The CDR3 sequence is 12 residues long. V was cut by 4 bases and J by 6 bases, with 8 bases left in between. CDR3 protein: CASSTDSNEQFF. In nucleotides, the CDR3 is TGTGCCAGCAGCACCGATTCCAATGAGCAGTTCTTC.

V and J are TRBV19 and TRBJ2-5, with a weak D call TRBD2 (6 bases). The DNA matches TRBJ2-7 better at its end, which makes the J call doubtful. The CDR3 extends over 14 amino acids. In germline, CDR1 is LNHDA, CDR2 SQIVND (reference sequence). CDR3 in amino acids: CASSRTGLAYEQYF. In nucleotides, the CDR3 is TGTGCCAGTAGTCGTACGGGACTCGCCTACGAGCAGTACTTC.

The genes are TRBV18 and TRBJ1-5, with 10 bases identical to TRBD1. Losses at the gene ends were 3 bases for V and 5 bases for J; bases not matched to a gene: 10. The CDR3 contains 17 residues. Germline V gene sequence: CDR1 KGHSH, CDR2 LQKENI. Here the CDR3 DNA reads TGTGCCAGCTCACCCCTAGGGACAGGGGAGAAGGATCAGCCCCAGCATTTT. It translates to CASSPLGTGEKDQPQHF. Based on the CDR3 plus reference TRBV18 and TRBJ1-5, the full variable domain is NAGVMQNPRHLVRRRGQEARLRCSPMKGHSHVYWYRQLPEEGLKFMVYLQKENIIDESGMPKERFSAEFPKEGPSILRIQQVVRGDSAAYFCASSPLGTGEKDQPQHFGDGTRLSIL.

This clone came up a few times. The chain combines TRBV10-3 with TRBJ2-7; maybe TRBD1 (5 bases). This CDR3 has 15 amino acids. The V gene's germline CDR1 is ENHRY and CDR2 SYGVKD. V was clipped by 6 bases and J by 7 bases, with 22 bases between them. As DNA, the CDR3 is TGTGCCATCAGCCAGCTTAGGGGTCTGCGCTTGGAGCAGTACTTC. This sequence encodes CAISQLRGLRLEQYF.

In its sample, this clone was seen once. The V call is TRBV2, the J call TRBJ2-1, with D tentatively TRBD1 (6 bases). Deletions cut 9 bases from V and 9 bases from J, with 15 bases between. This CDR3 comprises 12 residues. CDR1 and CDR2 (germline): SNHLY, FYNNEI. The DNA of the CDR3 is TGTGCCAGACGACAGGAGAGAGTTGAGCAGTTCTTC. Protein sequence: CARRQERVEQFF.

The CDR3 spells CAWSERGSKNTIYF. For the CDR3, the DNA is TGTGCCTGGAGTGAAAGGGGTTCGAAGAACACCATATATTTT. The rearrangement uses TRBV30 and TRBJ1-3; possibly TRBD1 for D (5 bases). Trimming removed 1 base at V and 7 bases at J, with 14 bases between. Germline CDR1 and CDR2: GTSNPN and SVGIG (reference sequence). This CDR3 is 14 amino acids long.

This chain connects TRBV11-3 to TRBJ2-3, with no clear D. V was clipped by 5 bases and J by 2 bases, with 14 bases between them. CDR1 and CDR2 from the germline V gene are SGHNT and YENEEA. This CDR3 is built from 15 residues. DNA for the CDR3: TGTGCCAGCAGCCCGCCGGTAGGGTCCACAGATACGCAGTATTTT. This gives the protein CASSPPVGSTDTQYF.

This chain's CDR3 is CASSLPRQGLKWGYEQYF. The CDR3 region has the DNA TGTGCCAGCAGCTTGCCCCGGCAGGGGTTAAAGTGGGGCTACGAGCAGTACTTC. The chain uses TRBV5-8 and TRBJ2-7; maybe TRBD1 (6 bases). CDR1 is SGHTS, CDR2 YDEGEE, per germline. The V end lost 1 base, the J end lost 3 bases, and 23 bases lay between the germline ends. The CDR3 has 18 amino acids.

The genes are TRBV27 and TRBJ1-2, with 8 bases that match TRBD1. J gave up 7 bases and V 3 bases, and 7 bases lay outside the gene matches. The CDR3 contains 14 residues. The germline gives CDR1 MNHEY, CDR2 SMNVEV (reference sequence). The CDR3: CASSFVGRGPGYTF. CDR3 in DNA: TGTGCCAGCAGTTTCGTGGGCAGGGGGCCTGGCTACACCTTC.

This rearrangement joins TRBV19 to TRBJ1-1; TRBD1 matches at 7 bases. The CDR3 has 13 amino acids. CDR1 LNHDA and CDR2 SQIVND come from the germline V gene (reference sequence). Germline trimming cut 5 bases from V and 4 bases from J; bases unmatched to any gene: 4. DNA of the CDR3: TGTGCCAGTAGTTTCGACAGGGTCACTGAAGCTTTCTTT. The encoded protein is CASSFDRVTEAFF.

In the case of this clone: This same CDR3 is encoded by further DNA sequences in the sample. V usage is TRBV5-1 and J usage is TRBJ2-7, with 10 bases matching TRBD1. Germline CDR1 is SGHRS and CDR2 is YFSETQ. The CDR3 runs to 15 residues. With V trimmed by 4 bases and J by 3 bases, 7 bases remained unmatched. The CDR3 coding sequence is TGCGCCAGCAGCATGCGGAGGGACAGGGGCTACGAGCAGTACTTC. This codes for CASSMRRDRGYEQYF.

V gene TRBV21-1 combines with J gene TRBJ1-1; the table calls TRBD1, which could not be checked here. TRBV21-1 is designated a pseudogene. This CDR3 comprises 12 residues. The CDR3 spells CASRAGNTEAFF. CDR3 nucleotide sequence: TGTGCCAGCAGGGCAGGGAACACTGAAGCTTTCTTT.

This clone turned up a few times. The chain's CDR3 is CASNRDRGNSPLHF. CDR3 nucleotides: TGTGCCAGCAATCGGGACAGGGGAAATTCACCCCTCCACTTT. The rearrangement uses TRBV2 and TRBJ1-6; 10 bases are a match to TRBD1. The germline CDR1 and CDR2 sequences are SNHLY and FYNNEI. The CDR3 contains 14 residues. With V trimmed by 7 bases and J by 7 bases, 4 bases remained unmatched.